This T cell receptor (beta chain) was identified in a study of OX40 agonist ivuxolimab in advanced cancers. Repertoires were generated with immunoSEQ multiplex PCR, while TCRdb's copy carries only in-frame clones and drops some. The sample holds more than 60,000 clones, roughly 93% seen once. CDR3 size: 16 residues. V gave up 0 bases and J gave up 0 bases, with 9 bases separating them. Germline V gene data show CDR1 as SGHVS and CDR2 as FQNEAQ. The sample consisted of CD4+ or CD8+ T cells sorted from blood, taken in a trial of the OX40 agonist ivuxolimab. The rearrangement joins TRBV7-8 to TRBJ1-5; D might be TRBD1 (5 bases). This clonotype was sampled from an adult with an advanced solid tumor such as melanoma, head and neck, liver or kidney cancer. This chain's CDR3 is CASSLATVYSNQPQHF. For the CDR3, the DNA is TGTGCCAGCAGCTTAGCGACAGTTTATAGCAATCAGCCCCAGCATTTT.